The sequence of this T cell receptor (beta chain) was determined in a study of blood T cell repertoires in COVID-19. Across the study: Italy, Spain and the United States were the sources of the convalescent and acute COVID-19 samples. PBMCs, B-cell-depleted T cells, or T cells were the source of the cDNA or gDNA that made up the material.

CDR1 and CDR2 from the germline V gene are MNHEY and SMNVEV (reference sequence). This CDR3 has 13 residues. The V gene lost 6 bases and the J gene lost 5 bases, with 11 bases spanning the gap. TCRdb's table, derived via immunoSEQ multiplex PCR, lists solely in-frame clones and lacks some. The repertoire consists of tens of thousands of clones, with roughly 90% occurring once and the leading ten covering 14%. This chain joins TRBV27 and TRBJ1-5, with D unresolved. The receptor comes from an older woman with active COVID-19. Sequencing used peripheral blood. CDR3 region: CASSVGRYQPQHF. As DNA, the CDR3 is TGTGCCAGCAGCGTAGGGAGGTATCAGCCCCAGCATTTT.